This TCR beta chain was identified in a study of blood T cell repertoires in COVID-19. Study background: Samples representing acute and convalescent COVID-19 were sourced from the United States, Italy and Spain. PBMCs, B-cell-depleted T cells, or T cells provided the cDNA or gDNA that made up the material.

CDR1 is MNHEY, CDR2 SVGAGI, per germline. The CDR3 covers 15 residues. V was trimmed by 0 bases and J by 2 bases, leaving 10 bases between them. In the original workflow: Cell counts per sample came from amplifying reference gene primers. This table comes from immunoSEQ multiplex PCR, and its TCRdb copy is limited to in-frame clones, with some not included. From that table come the V and J calls and clone size; the DNA was used to work out D and trimming. This table has about 270,000 clones, roughly 90% appearing once. This chain joins TRBV6-5 and TRBJ2-5, with D possibly being TRBD1 (5 bases). The clonotype comes from a man aged 40-50 years who had been exposed to COVID-19. The sequencing sample was made of PBMCs or T cells enriched from blood (not recorded which). The CDR3 coding sequence is TGTGCCAGCAGTTACTCGCAGGGTTGGCAAGAGACCCAGTACTTC. This gives the protein CASSYSQGWQETQYF.